Each of the 32 T cell receptor beta chains below was sequenced from the same sample in a study of immune evolution from preneoplasia to lung adenocarcinoma. Produced via immunoSEQ multiplex PCR; TCRdb's table is partial and in-frame only. The table records approximately 4,400 clones, around 74% of them present only once. Sequenced input: FFPE minimally invasive lung adenocarcinoma tissue. The source of these receptors is a person in their 70s with lung adenocarcinoma.

V is TRBV7-8 and J is TRBJ2-7; a possible D gene is TRBD1 (6 bases). V lost 3 bases and J lost 2, with 11 bases in between. Germline CDR1 SGHVS, CDR2 FQNEAQ. The CDR3 spans 14 residues. CDR3 sequence (DNA): TGTGCCAGCAGCTTCAGGGGTGAACCCTACGAGCAGTACTTC. It codes for CASSFRGEPYEQYF.

The rearrangement links TRBV27 to TRBJ2-1; D is possibly TRBD2 (6 bases). With 5 bases removed from V and 4 bases from J, the gap between germline ends came to 15 bases. This CDR3 has 15 residues. Germline V lookup: CDR1 MNHEY, CDR2 SMNVEV (reference sequence). CDR3 region: CASSERLGQYNEQFF. The CDR3 bases are TGTGCCAGCAGTGAACGACTAGGTCAGTACAATGAGCAGTTCTTC.

This rearrangement joins TRBV10-1 to TRBJ1-1; no reliable D call. The CDR3 length is 13 residues. The germline V and J ends were trimmed by 2 bases and 5 bases, with 9 bases remaining between them. Per germline, CDR1 WNHNN and CDR2 SYGVQD (reference sequence). The CDR3 region is CASSESTGTEAFF. DNA of the CDR3: TGCGCCAGCAGTGAGAGTACCGGGACTGAAGCTTTCTTT.

The rearrangement joins TRBV7-9 to TRBJ2-7; 7 bases agree with TRBD1. Per the germline V gene, CDR1 is SEHNR and CDR2 is FQNEAQ (reference sequence). The CDR3 has 13 amino acids. Germline trimming cut 5 bases from V and 0 bases from J; bases unmatched to any gene: 1. CDR3 sequence (DNA): TGTGCCAGCAGCCGGGACAGCTCCTACGAGCAGTACTTC. This encodes CASSRDSSYEQYF.

The gene calls are TRBV29-1 and TRBJ2-2; 7 nucleotides align to TRBD2. CDR3 length: 15 amino acids. Germline loops: CDR1 SQVTM, CDR2 ANQGSEA. Germline trimming cut 5 bases from V and 6 bases from J; bases unmatched to any gene: 12. The CDR3 region is CSVRGQGGYAGELFF. The CDR3 coding sequence is TGCAGCGTTAGGGGCCAGGGAGGGTACGCCGGGGAGCTGTTTTTT.

The chain is built from TRBV6-4 and TRBJ2-1, with 7 bases that match TRBD2. The CDR3 loop spans 13 amino acids. In germline, CDR1 is MRHNA, CDR2 SNTAGT. Unmatched junction bases numbered 8, after V lost 5 bases and J lost 10 bases. The CDR3: CASSRDYLTEQFF. CDR3 sequence (DNA): TGTGCCAGCAGTCGGGACTACCTCACAGAGCAGTTCTTC.

J is TRBJ1-5 and V is TRBV27; the match to TRBD1 covers 7 bases. The CDR3 has 16 amino acids. Germline values: CDR1 MNHEY, CDR2 SMNVEV (reference sequence). V shed 6 bases, J shed 2 bases, and the junction held 10 bases outside the gene matches. Written as DNA, the CDR3 is TGTGCCAGCAGCCGAACCGGGACAGCCGGCAATCAGCCCCAGCATTTT. Translated: CASSRTGTAGNQPQHF.

V usage is TRBV7-9 and J usage is TRBJ2-5; no clear D. This CDR3 has 12 residues. V was shortened by 3 bases and J by 3 bases, with 5 bases between the two germline ends. Germline CDR1 SEHNR, CDR2 FQNEAQ (reference sequence). CDR3 protein: CASSFPEETQYF. For the CDR3, the DNA is TGTGCCAGCAGCTTCCCGGAAGAGACCCAGTACTTC. Filled out from reference TRBV7-9 and TRBJ2-5, the complete variable domain reads DTGVSQNPRHKITKRGQNVTFRCDPISEHNRLYWYRQTLGQGPEFLTYFQNEAQLEKSRLLSDRFSAERPKGSFSTLEIQRTEQGDSAMYLCASSFPEETQYFGPGTRLLVL.

CDR3 nucleotide sequence: TGCAGCGTTGAAGACCCCGGGACTAGCGGGAGAGTAGATACGCAGTATTTT. Translation gives CSVEDPGTSGRVDTQYF. This chain connects TRBV29-1 to TRBJ2-3; 14 bases line up with TRBD2. This CDR3 spans 17 amino acids. Germline CDR1 SQVTM, CDR2 ANQGSEA. The ends lost 0 bases at V and 5 bases at J; junction bases unmatched: 7.

The chain recombines TRBV19 with TRBJ2-5, with TRBD1 as a possible D gene (5 bases). With the DNA end fitting TRBJ2-7 better, the J assignment may be wrong. CDR3 length: 13 amino acids. Germline assignment: CDR1 LNHDA and CDR2 SQIVND (reference sequence). The CDR3 protein is CASSQGSPYEQYF. CDR3 coding DNA: TGTGCCAGTAGTCAGGGCTCGCCCTACGAGCAGTACTTC.

This rearrangement joins TRBV19 to TRBJ1-5; 8 nucleotides align to TRBD1. Germline trimming cut 5 bases from V and 3 bases from J; bases unmatched to any gene: 15. This CDR3 has 18 amino acids. CDR1 is LNHDA and CDR2 is SQIVND in the germline V gene (reference sequence). The CDR3 DNA is TGTGCCAGTAGTGCCTGGACAGGGCTTGTACGAAACAATCAGCCCCAGCATTTT. It translates to CASSAWTGLVRNNQPQHF.

The chain links TRBV7-6 to TRBJ2-1, with a weak D call TRBD1 (5 bases). Germline assignment: CDR1 SGHVS and CDR2 FNYEAQ. The V end lost 1 base, the J end lost 9 bases, and 7 bases lay between the germline ends. This CDR3 region has 12 residues. The CDR3 here is CASSLEGAEQFF. In nucleotides, the CDR3 is TGTGCCAGCAGCTTAGAAGGGGCTGAGCAGTTCTTC. The full variable domain, its missing parts supplied by reference TRBV7-6 and TRBJ2-1, is GAGVSQSPRYKVTKRGQDVALRCDPISGHVSLYWYRQALGQGPEFLTYFNYEAQQDKSGLPNDRFSAERPEGSISTLTIQRTEQRDSAMYRCASSLEGAEQFFGPGTRLTVL.

The genes are TRBV6-1 and TRBJ2-7, with D uncertain. Trimming removed 4 bases from V and 4 bases from J, with 14 bases in between. The CDR3 contains 14 residues. Germline V CDR1 and CDR2: MNHNS, SASEGT. The CDR3 DNA reads as TGTGCCAGCAGTGCCCACCAAAGAGGTTACGAGCAGTACTTC. Residues: CASSAHQRGYEQYF.

This chain uses TRBV5-4 with TRBJ1-3; D might be TRBD1 (6 bases). CDR3 size: 18 residues. V was trimmed by 1 base and J by 4 bases, leaving 21 bases between them. Germline V gives CDR1 SGHNT, CDR2 YYREEE (reference sequence). CDR3 sequence: CASSLRGHHGRTGNTIYF. DNA of the CDR3: TGTGCCAGCAGCTTGCGGGGACACCACGGACGGACAGGAAACACCATATATTTT. Based on the CDR3 plus reference TRBV5-4 and TRBJ1-3, the full variable domain is ETGVTQSPTHLIKTRGQQVTLRCSSQSGHNTVSWYQQALGQGPQFIFQYYREEENGRGNFPPRFSGLQFPNYSSELNVNALELDDSALYLCASSLRGHHGRTGNTIYFGEGSWLTVV.

This clone came up a few times. The V and J genes are TRBV25-1 and TRBJ1-4; TRBD1 agrees at 9 bases. The germline V gene encodes CDR1 MGHDK and CDR2 SYGVNS. The CDR3 is 16 residues long. V dropped 5 bases and J dropped 6; count of bases not matched to a gene: 10. Written as DNA, the CDR3 is TGTGCCAGCAGTCCCTCTTTGGGACAGGGCGATGAAAAACTGTTTTTT. Translating gives CASSPSLGQGDEKLFF.

The V gene is TRBV4-1, the J gene TRBJ2-7, with D tentatively TRBD2 (7 bases). CDR1 MGHRA and CDR2 YSYEKL come from the germline V gene. This CDR3 region has 16 residues. V was cut by 6 bases and J by 5 bases, with 23 bases left in between. CDR3 region: CASRRGGAGRADEQYF. The CDR3 DNA is TGCGCCAGCAGGAGGGGGGGGGCCGGGAGAGCGGACGAGCAGTACTTC.

The chain uses TRBV19 and TRBJ1-4; TRBD1 is a possible D gene (6 bases). Trimming cost V 3 bases and J 2 bases, with 13 bases left between them. CDR3 size: 16 residues. Per germline, CDR1 LNHDA and CDR2 SQIVND (reference sequence). The CDR3 loop reads CASSIRRDTTNEKLFF. Written as DNA, the CDR3 is TGTGCCAGTAGTATCCGAAGGGACACCACTAATGAAAAACTGTTTTTT.

This clone turned up a few times. The gene calls are TRBV5-1 and TRBJ1-3; no reliable D call. This CDR3 is 15 amino acids long. V was cut by 1 base and J by 6 bases, with 14 bases left in between. Germline V lookup: CDR1 SGHRS, CDR2 YFSETQ. CDR3 nucleotides: TGCGCCAGCAGCTTGCCCGAAGGCGTCGTAAACACCATATATTTT. Translating gives CASSLPEGVVNTIYF.

This rearrangement joins TRBV9 to TRBJ1-3; 7 nucleotides line up with TRBD1. Germline CDR1 is SGDLS and CDR2 is YYNGEE. Losses at the gene ends were 3 bases for V and 2 bases for J; bases not matched to a gene: 2. The CDR3 runs to 14 residues. The CDR3 region has the DNA TGTGCCAGCAGCGGACAGGGCACTGGAAACACCATATATTTT. Translating it yields CASSGQGTGNTIYF.

CDR3 sequence (DNA): TGTGCCAGCAGTTTAACTGGCGGGGGCACCGGGGAGCTGTTTTTT. Translating it yields CASSLTGGGTGELFF. The chain carries TRBV28 and TRBJ2-2, with TRBD2 identical over 7 bases. This CDR3 comprises 15 residues. Germline CDR1 MDHEN, CDR2 SYDVKM. Unmatched junction bases numbered 4, after V lost 2 bases and J lost 4 bases.

The gene calls are TRBV7-9 and TRBJ2-5; no clear D gene. V lost 4 bases, J lost 3 bases, and 9 bases lay in between. The CDR3 loop spans 13 amino acids. From germline, CDR1 is SEHNR and CDR2 FQNEAQ (reference sequence). The CDR3 spells CASSSPPKETQYF. CDR3 coding DNA: TGTGCCAGCAGCTCCCCTCCGAAAGAGACCCAGTACTTC.

In its sample, this clone was seen a few times. This rearrangement joins TRBV19 to TRBJ2-1; TRBD1 or TRBD2 may be the D gene (5 bases each). From germline, CDR1 is LNHDA and CDR2 SQIVND (reference sequence). V was cut by 5 bases and J by 6 bases, with 11 bases left in between. The CDR3 length is 13 residues. The CDR3 loop reads CASSAMGVNEQFF. The CDR3 DNA sequence: TGTGCCAGTAGTGCGATGGGGGTCAATGAGCAGTTCTTC.

The chain carries TRBV7-2 and TRBJ2-7; 9 bases are shared with TRBD1. The CDR3 extends over 14 amino acids. Germline CDR1 and CDR2: SGHTA and FQGNSA. Trimming at V came to 5 bases and at J to 3 bases, leaving 5 bases not matched to a gene. This chain's CDR3 is CASSLWGQGYEQYF. The CDR3 coding sequence is TGTGCCAGCAGCCTCTGGGGACAGGGCTACGAGCAGTACTTC.

This clone has more than one count but fewer than ten. The chain links TRBV19 to TRBJ2-3; D unclear. The CDR3 spans 12 residues. Germline CDR1 and CDR2: LNHDA and SQIVND (reference sequence). Trimming pared 3 bases from V and 10 bases from J, leaving 11 bases between. CDR3 residues: CASSMRNTAQYF. CDR3 in DNA: TGTGCCAGTAGTATGCGGAACACGGCGCAGTATTTT.

This clone was found a few times. This chain connects TRBV7-8 to TRBJ2-3; TRBD2 matches 7 bases. CDR1 and CDR2 (germline): SGHVS, FQNEAQ. The trim removed 2 bases at V and 1 base at J, leaving 3 bases unmatched. The CDR3 is 15 residues long. CDR3 sequence: CASSLRGGGTDTQYF. CDR3 nucleotides: TGTGCCAGCAGCTTAAGGGGAGGGGGCACAGATACGCAGTATTTT.

This chain uses TRBV28 with TRBJ2-2; TRBD1 agrees at 8 bases. This CDR3 region has 17 residues. CDR1 MDHEN and CDR2 SYDVKM come from the germline V gene. J lost 3 bases, V lost 6 bases, and 12 bases had no gene match. The DNA for the CDR3 is TGTGCCAGCAGCCGTACAGGGGGAGTCGCGGACACCGGGGAGCTGTTTTTT. This gives the protein CASSRTGGVADTGELFF.

In its sample, this clone was seen once. The chain carries TRBV18 and TRBJ2-5; 7 nucleotides agree with TRBD1. The CDR3 is 16 residues long. Unmatched junction bases numbered 9, after V lost 3 bases and J lost 2 bases. Germline V gene lookup returns CDR1 KGHSH and CDR2 LQKENI. As DNA, the CDR3 is TGTGCCAGCTCACCGTACCAGGGACAGCTACAAGAGACCCAGTACTTC. The encoded protein is CASSPYQGQLQETQYF. Filled out from reference TRBV18 and TRBJ2-5, the complete variable domain reads NAGVMQNPRHLVRRRGQEARLRCSPMKGHSHVYWYRQLPEEGLKFMVYLQKENIIDESGMPKERFSAEFPKEGPSILRIQQVVRGDSAAYFCASSPYQGQLQETQYFGPGTRLLVL.

V usage is TRBV14 and J usage is TRBJ2-1; TRBD2 matches 10 bases. The CDR3 covers 16 residues. The V and J ends lost 4 bases and 0 bases, in that order; junction bases with no gene match: 3. Germline loops: CDR1 SGHDN, CDR2 FVKESK. The CDR3 DNA reads as TGTGCCAGCAGCCCGGGACTAGCGACCTCCTACAATGAGCAGTTCTTC. Amino acids: CASSPGLATSYNEQFF.

The rearrangement uses TRBV27 and TRBJ1-1; 10 nucleotides agree with TRBD1. Trimming took 8 bases from V and 11 from J; bases not matched to a gene: 11. The CDR3 length is 13 residues. From germline, CDR1 is MNHEY and CDR2 SMNVEV (reference sequence). For the CDR3, the DNA is TGTGCCAGCTCTCTCCGGACAGGGGGGGAGGCTTTCTTT. Translating it yields CASSLRTGGEAFF.

The chain combines TRBV18 with TRBJ2-2; 11 nucleotides align to TRBD1. V was pared by 3 bases and J by 6 bases, with 3 bases of the junction left unmatched. CDR1 is KGHSH and CDR2 is LQKENI in the germline V gene. This CDR3 has 15 amino acids. The CDR3 protein is CASSPSGQGAGELFF. The DNA for the CDR3 is TGTGCCAGCTCACCTTCGGGACAGGGGGCCGGGGAGCTGTTTTTT.

The chain recombines TRBV11-2 with TRBJ2-7; no firm D call. The V gene lost 0 bases and the J gene lost 5 bases, with 8 bases spanning the gap. The CDR3 is 13 amino acids. Germline CDR1 SGHAT, CDR2 FQNNGV. CDR3 in DNA: TGTGCCAGCAGCTTAGAGTTGGCGGACGAGCAGTACTTC. It encodes CASSLELADEQYF.

The rearrangement links TRBV6-1 to TRBJ2-2; D might be TRBD1 (5 bases). Germline loops: CDR1 MNHNS, CDR2 SASEGT. The CDR3 runs 11 residues. Trimming removed 4 bases from V and 9 bases from J, with 6 bases in between. The CDR3 spells CASSGGRELFF. The CDR3 DNA follows: TGTGCCAGCAGTGGGGGCCGGGAGCTGTTTTTT.